Ten or more counts support the clone carrying this T cell receptor beta chain. What it binds is not known. This entry comes from a study of breast tumors, draining lymph nodes, adjacent tissues. Study-level findings and limits: Tumor repertoires ranked between lymph nodes and nontumor tissue in diversity, with V and J gene preferences.

The lymph nodes were axillary draining lymph nodes from breast cancer patients. One entry per CDR3 protein results from TCRdb running MiXCR on the multiplex PCR reads. The sample records 170,000 or so distinct CDR3 sequences, 30% to 35% being singletons. The V end was cut by 1 base, the J end by 6 bases, with 9 bases between. The CDR3 is 13 amino acids. Germline V gene sequence: CDR1 MGHRA, CDR2 YSYEKL. This chain connects TRBV4-1 to TRBJ1-2; weak D call: TRBD1 (5 bases). The sample taken for sequencing was axillary lymph node tissue. This TCR was sampled from a female donor with breast cancer. Some clones in this sample may be carry-over from other donors' samples. The CDR3 loop reads CASSQVLGHGYTF. In DNA form, the CDR3 reads TGCGCCAGCAGCCAAGTGTTGGGGCATGGCTACACCTTC.